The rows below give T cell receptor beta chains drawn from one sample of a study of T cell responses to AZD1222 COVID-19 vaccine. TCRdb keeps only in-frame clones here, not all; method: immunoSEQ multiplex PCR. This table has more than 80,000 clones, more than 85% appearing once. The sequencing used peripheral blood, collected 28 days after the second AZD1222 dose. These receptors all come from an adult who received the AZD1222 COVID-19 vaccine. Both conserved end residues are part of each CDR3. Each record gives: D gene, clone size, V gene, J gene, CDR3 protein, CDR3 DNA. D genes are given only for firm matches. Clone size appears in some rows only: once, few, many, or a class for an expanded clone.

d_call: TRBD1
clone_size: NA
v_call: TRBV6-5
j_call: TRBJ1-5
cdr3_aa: CASSFQGAGQPQHF
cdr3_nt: TGTGCCAGCAGTTTCCAGGGGGCGGGTCAGCCCCAGCATTTT

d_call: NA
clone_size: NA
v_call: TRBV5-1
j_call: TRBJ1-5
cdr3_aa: CASSFGENQPQHF
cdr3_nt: TGCGCCAGCAGCTTCGGTGAGAATCAGCCCCAGCATTTT

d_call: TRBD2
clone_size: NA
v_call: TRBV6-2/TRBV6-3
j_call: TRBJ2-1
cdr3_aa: CASSYSIGGRAYNEQFF
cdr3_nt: TGTGCCAGCAGTTACTCGATTGGCGGGAGGGCCTACAATGAGCAGTTCTTC

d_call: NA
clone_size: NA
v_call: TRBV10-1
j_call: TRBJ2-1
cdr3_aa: CASSEGRVNEQFF
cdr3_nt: TGCGCCAGCAGTGAGGGACGGGTCAATGAGCAGTTCTTC

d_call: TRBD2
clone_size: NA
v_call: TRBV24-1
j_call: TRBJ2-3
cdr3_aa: CATSDTPGLAGGPIDTQYF
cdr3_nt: TGTGCCACCAGTGATACACCGGGACTAGCGGGAGGGCCTATAGATACGCAGTATTTT

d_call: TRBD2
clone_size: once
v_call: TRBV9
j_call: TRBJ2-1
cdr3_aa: CASSLYPGTTTSYNEQFF
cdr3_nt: TGTGCCAGCAGCCTTTATCCCGGGACTACCACCTCCTACAATGAGCAGTTCTTC

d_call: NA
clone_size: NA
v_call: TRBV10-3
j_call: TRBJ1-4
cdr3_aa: CAISDGAGRKLFF
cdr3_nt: TGTGCCATCAGTGATGGTGCAGGTCGGAAACTGTTTTTT

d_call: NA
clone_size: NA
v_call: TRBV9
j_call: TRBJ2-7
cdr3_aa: CASSVGGPSYEQYF
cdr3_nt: TGTGCCAGCAGCGTAGGGGGGCCCTCCTACGAGCAGTACTTC

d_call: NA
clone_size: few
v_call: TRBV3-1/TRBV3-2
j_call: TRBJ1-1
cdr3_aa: CATTTGGSGTEAFF
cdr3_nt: TGTGCCACTACCACGGGGGGTTCGGGCACTGAAGCTTTCTTT

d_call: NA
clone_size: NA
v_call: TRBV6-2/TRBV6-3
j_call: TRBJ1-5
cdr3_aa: CASSSPSYRRRGQPQHF
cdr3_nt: TGTGCCAGCAGTTCTCCCTCCTACAGGCGCCGGGGGCAGCCCCAGCATTTT

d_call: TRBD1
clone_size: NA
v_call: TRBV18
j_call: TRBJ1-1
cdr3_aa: CASSRDRGAEAFF
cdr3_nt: TGTGCCAGCTCACGGGACAGGGGCGCTGAAGCTTTCTTT

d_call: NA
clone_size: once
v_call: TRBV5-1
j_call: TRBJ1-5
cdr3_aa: CASSFDGARGQPQHF
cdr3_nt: TGCGCCAGCAGCTTCGATGGGGCTCGGGGTCAGCCCCAGCATTTT

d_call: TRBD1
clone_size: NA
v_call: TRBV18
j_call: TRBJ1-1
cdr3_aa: CASSPQGVNTEAFF
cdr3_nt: TGTGCCAGCTCACCTCAGGGGGTAAACACTGAAGCTTTCTTT

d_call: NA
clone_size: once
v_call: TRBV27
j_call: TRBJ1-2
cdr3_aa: CASSVQGPYGYTF
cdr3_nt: TGTGCCAGCAGTGTACAGGGTCCCTATGGCTACACCTTC

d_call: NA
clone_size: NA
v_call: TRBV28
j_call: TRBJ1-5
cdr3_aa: CASSSTGNQPQHF
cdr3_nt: TGTGCCAGCAGTTCAACAGGAAATCAGCCCCAGCATTTT

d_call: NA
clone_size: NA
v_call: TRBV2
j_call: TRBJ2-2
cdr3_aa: CASSETTNTGELFF
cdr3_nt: TGTGCCAGCAGTGAAACAACAAACACCGGGGAGCTGTTTTTT

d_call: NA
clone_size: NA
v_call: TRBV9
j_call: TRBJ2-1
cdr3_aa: CASSRQDASYNEQFF
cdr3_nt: TGTGCCAGCTCGAGACAGGACGCCTCCTACAATGAGCAGTTCTTC

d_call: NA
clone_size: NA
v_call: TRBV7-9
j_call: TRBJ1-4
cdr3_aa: CASSLEVGAGTF
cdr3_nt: NA

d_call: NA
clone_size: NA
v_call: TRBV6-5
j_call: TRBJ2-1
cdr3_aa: CASSYSMGKEQFF
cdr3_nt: TGTGCCAGCAGTTACTCGATGGGAAAGGAGCAGTTCTTC

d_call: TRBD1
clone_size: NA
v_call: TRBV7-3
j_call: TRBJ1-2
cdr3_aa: CASGTGGLGYTF
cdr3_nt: TGTGCCAGCGGGACAGGGGGTTTGGGCTACACCTTC

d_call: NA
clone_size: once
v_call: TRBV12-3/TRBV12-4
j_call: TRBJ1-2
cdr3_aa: CASSLSGYDGYTF
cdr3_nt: TGTGCCAGCAGTTTATCAGGGTACGATGGCTACACCTTC

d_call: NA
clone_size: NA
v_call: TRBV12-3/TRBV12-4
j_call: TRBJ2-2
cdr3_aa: CASSFGGTGELFF
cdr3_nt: TGTGCCAGCAGTTTTGGGGGCACCGGGGAGCTGTTTTTT

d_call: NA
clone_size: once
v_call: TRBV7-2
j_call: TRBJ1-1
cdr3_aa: CASSPRMGTEAFF
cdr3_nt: TGTGCCAGCAGCCCCCGGATGGGCACTGAAGCTTTCTTT

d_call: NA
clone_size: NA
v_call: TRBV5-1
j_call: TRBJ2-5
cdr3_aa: CASSFNPSQETQYF
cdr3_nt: TGCGCCAGCAGCTTTAACCCATCCCAAGAGACCCAGTACTTC

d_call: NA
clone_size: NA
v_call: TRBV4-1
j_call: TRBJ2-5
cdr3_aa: CASSQDGGEETQYF
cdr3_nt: TGCGCCAGCAGCCAAGATGGAGGGGAAGAGACCCAGTACTTC

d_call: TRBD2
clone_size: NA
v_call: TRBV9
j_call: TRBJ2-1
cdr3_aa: CASSGGLAGYNEQFF
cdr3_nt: TGTGCCAGCAGCGGGGGACTAGCGGGGTACAATGAGCAGTTCTTC

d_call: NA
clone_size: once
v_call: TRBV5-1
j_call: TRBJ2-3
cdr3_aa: CASSRTADSSSTDTQYF
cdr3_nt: TGCGCCAGCAGCCGCACTGCGGACTCTTCTAGCACAGATACGCAGTATTTT

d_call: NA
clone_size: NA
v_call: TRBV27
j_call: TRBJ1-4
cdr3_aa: CASSPRGANEKLFF
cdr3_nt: TGTGCCAGCAGTCCCAGGGGAGCTAATGAAAAACTGTTTTTT

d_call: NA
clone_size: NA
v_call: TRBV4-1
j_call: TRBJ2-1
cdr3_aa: CASSQGRGRSFNEQFF
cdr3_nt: TGCGCCAGCAGCCAAGGGCGGGGGCGAAGTTTCAATGAGCAGTTCTTC

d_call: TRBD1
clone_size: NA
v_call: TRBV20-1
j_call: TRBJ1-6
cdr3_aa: CSASSGTGWGPLHF
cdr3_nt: TGCAGTGCTAGTAGCGGGACAGGGTGGGGACCCCTCCACTTT

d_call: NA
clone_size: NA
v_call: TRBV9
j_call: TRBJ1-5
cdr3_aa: CASSVGVNQPQHF
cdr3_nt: TGTGCCAGCAGCGTAGGGGTAAATCAGCCCCAGCATTTT

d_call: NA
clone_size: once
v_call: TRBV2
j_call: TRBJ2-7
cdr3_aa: CASKIVNSNYEQYF
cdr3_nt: TGTGCCAGCAAAATAGTAAACAGTAACTACGAGCAGTACTTC

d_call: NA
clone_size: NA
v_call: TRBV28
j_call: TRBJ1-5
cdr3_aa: CASSFPTSNQPQHF
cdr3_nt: TGTGCCAGCAGTTTTCCGACTAGCAATCAGCCCCAGCATTTT

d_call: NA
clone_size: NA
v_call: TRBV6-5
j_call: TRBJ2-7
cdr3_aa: CASANPTSSYEQYF
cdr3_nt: TGTGCCAGCGCCAACCCCACGAGCTCCTACGAGCAGTACTTC

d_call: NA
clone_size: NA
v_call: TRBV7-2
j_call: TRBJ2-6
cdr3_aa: CASSLGSGSGANVLTF
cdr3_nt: TGTGCCAGCAGCTTAGGGTCGGGCTCTGGGGCCAACGTCCTGACTTTC

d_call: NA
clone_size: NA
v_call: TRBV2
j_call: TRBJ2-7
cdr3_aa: CASSGGAVAYEQYF
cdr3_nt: TGTGCCAGCAGTGGGGGGGCTGTTGCCTACGAGCAGTACTTC

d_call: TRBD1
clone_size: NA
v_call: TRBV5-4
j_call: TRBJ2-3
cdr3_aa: CASSFPGQGVGGGDTQYF
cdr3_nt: TGTGCCAGCAGTTTTCCGGGACAGGGAGTTGGAGGAGGCGATACGCAGTATTTT

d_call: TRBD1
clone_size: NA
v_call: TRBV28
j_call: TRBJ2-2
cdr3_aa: CASKPLQGAYTGELFF
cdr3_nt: TGTGCCAGCAAGCCACTACAGGGGGCCTATACCGGGGAGCTGTTTTTT

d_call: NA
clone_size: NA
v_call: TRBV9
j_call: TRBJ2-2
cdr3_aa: CASSPEGGTLAGELFF
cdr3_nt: TGTGCCAGCAGTCCTGAGGGGGGGACCCTCGCCGGGGAGCTGTTTTTT

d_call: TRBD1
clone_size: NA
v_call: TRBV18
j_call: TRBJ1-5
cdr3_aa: CASSPAGQGSNQPQHF
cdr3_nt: TGTGCCAGCTCCCCCGCCGGACAGGGTAGCAATCAGCCCCAGCATTTT

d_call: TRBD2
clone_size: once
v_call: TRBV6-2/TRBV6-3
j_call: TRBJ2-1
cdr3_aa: CASSYSFGVSGSYNEQFF
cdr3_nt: TGTGCCAGCAGTTACTCCTTCGGTGTTAGCGGGAGCTACAATGAGCAGTTCTTC

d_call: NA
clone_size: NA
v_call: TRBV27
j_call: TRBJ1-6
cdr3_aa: CASSFSQINSPLHF
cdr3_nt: TGTGCCAGCAGCTTTTCTCAGATTAATTCACCCCTCCACTTT

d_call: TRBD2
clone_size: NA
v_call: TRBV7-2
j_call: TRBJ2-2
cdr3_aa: CASSLGVAGALTGELFF
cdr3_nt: TGTGCCAGCAGCTTAGGGGTAGCGGGAGCGTTAACCGGGGAGCTGTTTTTT

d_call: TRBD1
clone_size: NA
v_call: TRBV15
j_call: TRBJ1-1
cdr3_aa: CATSRGTGDGGTEAFF
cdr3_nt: TGTGCCACCAGCAGGGGAACAGGGGATGGTGGCACTGAAGCTTTCTTT

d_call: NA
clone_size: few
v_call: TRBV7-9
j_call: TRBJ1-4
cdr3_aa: CASSLVGGATNEKLFF
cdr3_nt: TGTGCCAGCAGCTTAGTAGGTGGTGCAACTAATGAAAAACTGTTTTTT

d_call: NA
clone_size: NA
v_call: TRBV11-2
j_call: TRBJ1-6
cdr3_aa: CASSLAPPRGSYNSPLHF
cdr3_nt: TGTGCCAGCAGCCTGGCACCTCCCCGGGGCTCCTATAATTCACCCCTCCACTTT

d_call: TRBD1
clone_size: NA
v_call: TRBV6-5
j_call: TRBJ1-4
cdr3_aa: CASSYGTGGAKGKLFF
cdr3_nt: TGTGCCAGCAGCTACGGGACAGGGGGCGCGAAAGGAAAACTGTTTTTT

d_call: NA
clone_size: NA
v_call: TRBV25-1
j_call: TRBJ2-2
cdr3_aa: CASSDAGGDTGELFF
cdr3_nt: TGTGCCAGCAGCGACGCGGGCGGGGACACCGGGGAGCTGTTTTTT

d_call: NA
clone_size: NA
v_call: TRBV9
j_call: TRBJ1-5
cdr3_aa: CASSVGAGDSNQPQHF
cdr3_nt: TGTGCCAGCAGCGTAGGGGCAGGGGATAGCAATCAGCCCCAGCATTTT

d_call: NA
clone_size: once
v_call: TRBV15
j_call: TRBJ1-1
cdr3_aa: CATSREGGLVNTEAFF
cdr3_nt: TGTGCCACCAGCAGGGAGGGGGGGCTGGTGAACACTGAAGCTTTCTTT

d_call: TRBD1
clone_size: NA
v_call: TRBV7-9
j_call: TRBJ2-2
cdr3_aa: CASSTGVTGELFF
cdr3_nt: TGTGCCAGCAGCACAGGGGTCACCGGGGAGCTGTTTTTT

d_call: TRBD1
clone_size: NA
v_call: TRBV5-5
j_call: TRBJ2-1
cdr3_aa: CASSLTGDEQFF
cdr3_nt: TGTGCCAGCAGCTTGACAGGGGATGAGCAGTTCTTC